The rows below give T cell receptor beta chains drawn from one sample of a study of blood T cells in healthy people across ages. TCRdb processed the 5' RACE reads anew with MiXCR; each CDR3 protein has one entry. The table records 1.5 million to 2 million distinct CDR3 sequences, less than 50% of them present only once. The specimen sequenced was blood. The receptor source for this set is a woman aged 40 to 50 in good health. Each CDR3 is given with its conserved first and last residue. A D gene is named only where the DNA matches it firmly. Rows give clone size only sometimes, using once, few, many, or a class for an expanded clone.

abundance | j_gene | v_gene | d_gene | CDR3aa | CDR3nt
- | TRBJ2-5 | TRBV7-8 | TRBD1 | CASSRERTGQGETQYF | TGTGCCAGCAGCCGGGAACGGACAGGGCAGGGAGAGACCCAGTACTTC
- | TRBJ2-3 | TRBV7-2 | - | CASSFSLGAGGSTDTQYF | TGTGCCAGCAGCTTTTCATTGGGGGCCGGGGGAAGCACAGATACGCAGTATTTT
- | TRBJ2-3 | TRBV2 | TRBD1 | CASSEEGTDTRYF | TGTGCCAGCAGTGAAGAAGGGACAGATACGCGGTATTTT
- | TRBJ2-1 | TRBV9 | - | CASSVSSGSYNEQFF | TGTGCCAGCAGCGTCTCGTCCGGGTCCTACAATGAGCAGTTCTTC
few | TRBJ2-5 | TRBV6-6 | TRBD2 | CASRNRVRLAAQETQYF | TGTGCCAGCAGGAACCGAGTACGACTAGCGGCTCAAGAGACCCAGTACTTC
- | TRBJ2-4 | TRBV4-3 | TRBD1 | CASSAHETGAIQYF | TGCGCCAGCAGCGCCCACGAGACAGGGGCCATTCAGTACTTC
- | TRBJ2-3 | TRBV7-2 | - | CASSSPGLITDTQYF | TGTGCCAGCAGCTCCCCGGGACTGATCACAGATACGCAGTATTTT
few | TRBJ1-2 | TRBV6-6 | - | CASTQNRDGYTF | TGTGCCAGCACCCAGAACAGGGATGGCTACACCTTC
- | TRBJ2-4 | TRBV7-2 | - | CASSRAGLAPGESKNIQYF | TGTGCCAGCAGCCGCGCTGGGCTAGCCCCGGGGGAATCCAAAAACATTCAGTACTTC
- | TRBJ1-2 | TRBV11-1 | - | CASSQLQRDGYTF | TGTGCCAGCAGCCAACTACAGAGGGATGGCTACACCTTC
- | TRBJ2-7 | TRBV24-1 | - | CATRGADSYEQYF | TGTGCCACCAGGGGGGCGGATTCCTACGAGCAGTACTTC
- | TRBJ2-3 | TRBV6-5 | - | CASSRDSVTQYF | TGTGCCAGCAGTAGGGACTCCGTTACGCAGTATTTT
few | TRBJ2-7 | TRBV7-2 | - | CASSPGQRGYEQYF | TGTGCCAGCAGCCCGGGACAACGAGGTTACGAGCAGTACTTC
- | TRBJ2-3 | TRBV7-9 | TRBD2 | CASKLPGLAEDTQYF | TGTGCCAGCAAGCTTCCAGGACTAGCGGAAGATACGCAGTATTTT
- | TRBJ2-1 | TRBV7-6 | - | CASSRRENNEQFF | TGTGCCAGCAGTCGCAGAGAGAACAATGAGCAGTTCTTC
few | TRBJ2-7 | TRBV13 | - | CASNAPGDPEQYF | TGTGCCAGTAATGCACCGGGCGATCCCGAGCAGTACTTC
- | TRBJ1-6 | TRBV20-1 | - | CSAQLQGDGSPLHF | TGCAGTGCTCAGTTACAAGGGGACGGGTCACCCCTCCACTTT
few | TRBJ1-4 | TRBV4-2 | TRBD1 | CASSQGDRADGKLFF | TGTGCCAGCAGCCAAGGGGACAGGGCAGACGGAAAACTGTTTTTT
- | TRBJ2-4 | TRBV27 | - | CASRRREGARNIQYF | TGTGCCAGCCGACGCAGGGAGGGGGCGAGGAACATTCAGTACTTC
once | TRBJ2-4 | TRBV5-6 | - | CASSLYTGTGWEQYF | TGTGCCAGCAGCTTGTATACAGGAACGGGCTGGGAGCAGTACTTC
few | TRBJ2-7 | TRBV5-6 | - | CASSPGDNYDEQYF | TGTGCCAGCAGCCCAGGGGACAATTACGACGAGCAGTACTTC
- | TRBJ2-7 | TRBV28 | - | CASSTRTYEQYF | TGTGCCAGCAGTACCCGGACCTACGAGCAGTACTTC
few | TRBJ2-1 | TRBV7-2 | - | CASSLEGGREGVNEQFF | TGTGCCAGCAGCTTAGAAGGGGGCAGGGAGGGAGTCAATGAGCAGTTCTTC
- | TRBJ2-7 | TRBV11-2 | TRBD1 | CASSSYPRDSSGEQYF | TGTGCCAGCAGCTCTTACCCACGGGACAGTTCGGGCGAGCAGTACTTC
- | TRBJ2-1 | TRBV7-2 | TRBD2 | CASSQTSGGASEQFF | TGTGCCAGCAGCCAAACTAGCGGGGGGGCCTCGGAGCAGTTCTTC
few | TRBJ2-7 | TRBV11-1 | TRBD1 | CASRTTGGSYEQYF | TGTGCCAGCAGAACGACAGGGGGCTCCTACGAGCAGTACTTC
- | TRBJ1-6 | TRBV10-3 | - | CAISDVVGSNSPLHF | TGTGCCATCAGTGATGTAGTTGGGTCTAATTCACCCCTCCACTTT
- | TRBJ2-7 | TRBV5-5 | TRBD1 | CASSPLGTGEKYEQYF | TGTGCCAGCAGCCCCTTAGGGACAGGGGAAAAATACGAGCAGTACTTC
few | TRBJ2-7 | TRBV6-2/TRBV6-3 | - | CASSSRMGEQYF | TGTGCCAGCAGTTCCCGAATGGGCGAGCAGTACTTC
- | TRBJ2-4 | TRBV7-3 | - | CASSLFGVNIQYF | TGTGCCAGCAGCTTATTTGGGGTAAACATTCAGTACTTC
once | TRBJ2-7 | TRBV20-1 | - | CSAGLPGDRYEQYF | TGCAGTGCTGGACTCCCCGGTGATCGCTACGAGCAGTACTTC
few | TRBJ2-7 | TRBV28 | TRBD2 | CASTGLAGGYSYEQYF | TGTGCCAGCACAGGACTAGCGGGGGGGTACTCCTACGAGCAGTACTTC
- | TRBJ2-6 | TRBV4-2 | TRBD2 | CASSQDLVAGAVYSGANVLTF | TGTGCCAGCAGCCAAGATCTTGTAGCGGGGGCCGTTTACTCTGGGGCCAACGTCCTGACTTTC
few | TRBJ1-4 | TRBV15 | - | CATGVGEKLFF | TGTGCCACCGGGGTTGGGGAAAAACTGTTTTTT
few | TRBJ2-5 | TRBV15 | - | CATSRVLAAQETQYF | TGTGCCACCAGCAGAGTTTTAGCGGCACAAGAGACCCAGTACTTC
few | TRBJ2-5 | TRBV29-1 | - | CSGTQGKETQYF | TGCAGCGGTACACAGGGAAAAGAGACCCAGTACTTC
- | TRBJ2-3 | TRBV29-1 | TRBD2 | CSVEGGGATDTQYF | TGCAGCGTTGAAGGCGGGGGGGCCACAGATACGCAGTATTTT
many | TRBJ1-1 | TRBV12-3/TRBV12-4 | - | CASSPEGHLSTEAFF | TGTGCCAGCAGCCCTGAGGGACACCTGAGCACTGAAGCTTTCTTT
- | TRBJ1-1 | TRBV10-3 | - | CAISEEGGSEAFF | TGTGCCATCAGTGAAGAGGGGGGGTCTGAAGCTTTCTTT
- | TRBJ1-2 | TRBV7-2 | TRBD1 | CASSPTGAYAYGYTF | TGTGCCAGCAGCCCAACAGGGGCCTACGCCTATGGCTACACCTTC
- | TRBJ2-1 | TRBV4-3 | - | CASSQGSVYEQFF | TGCGCCAGCAGCCAAGGGAGTGTTTATGAGCAGTTCTTC
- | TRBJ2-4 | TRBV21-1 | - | CARNGATSGGAEPKNIQYF | TGTGCCAGAAACGGGGCGACTAGCGGGGGGGCCGAACCCAAAAACATTCAGTACTTC
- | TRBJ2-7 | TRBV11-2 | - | CASSLDRIGGEQYF | TGTGCCAGCAGCTTAGATCGAATCGGCGGGGAGCAGTACTTC
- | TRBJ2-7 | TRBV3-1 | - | CASSTITGTPSEQYF | TGTGCCAGCAGTACCATTACAGGGACGCCAAGCGAGCAGTACTTC
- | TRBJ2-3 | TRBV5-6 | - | CASRPGSPTDTQYF | TGTGCCAGCAGACCGGGATCCCCCACAGATACGCAGTATTTT